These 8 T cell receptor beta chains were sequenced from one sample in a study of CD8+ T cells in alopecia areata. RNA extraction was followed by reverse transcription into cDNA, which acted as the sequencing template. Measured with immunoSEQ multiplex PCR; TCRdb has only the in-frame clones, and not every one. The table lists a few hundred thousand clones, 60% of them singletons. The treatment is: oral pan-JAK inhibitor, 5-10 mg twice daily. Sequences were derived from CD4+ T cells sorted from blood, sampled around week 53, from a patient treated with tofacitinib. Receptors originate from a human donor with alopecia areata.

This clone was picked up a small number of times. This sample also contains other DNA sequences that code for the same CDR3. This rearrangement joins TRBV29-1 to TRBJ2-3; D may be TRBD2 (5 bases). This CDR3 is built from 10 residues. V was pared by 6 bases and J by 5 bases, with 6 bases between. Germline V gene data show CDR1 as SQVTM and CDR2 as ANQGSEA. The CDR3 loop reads CSVGGDTQYF. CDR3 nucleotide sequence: TGCAGCGTCGGAGGAGATACGCAGTATTTT.

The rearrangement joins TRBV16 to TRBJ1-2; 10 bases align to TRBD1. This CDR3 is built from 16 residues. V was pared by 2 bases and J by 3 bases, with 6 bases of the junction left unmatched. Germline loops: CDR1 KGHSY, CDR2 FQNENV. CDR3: CASSQTGDRGYYGYTF. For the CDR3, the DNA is TGTGCCAGCAGCCAAACTGGGGACAGGGGTTACTATGGCTACACCTTC.

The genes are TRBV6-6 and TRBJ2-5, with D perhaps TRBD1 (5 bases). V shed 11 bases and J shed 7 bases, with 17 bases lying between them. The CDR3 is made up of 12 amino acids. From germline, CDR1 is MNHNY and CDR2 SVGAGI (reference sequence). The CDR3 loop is CAATTVDGTQYF. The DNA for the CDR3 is TGTGCCGCGACGACAGTGGACGGGACCCAGTACTTC.

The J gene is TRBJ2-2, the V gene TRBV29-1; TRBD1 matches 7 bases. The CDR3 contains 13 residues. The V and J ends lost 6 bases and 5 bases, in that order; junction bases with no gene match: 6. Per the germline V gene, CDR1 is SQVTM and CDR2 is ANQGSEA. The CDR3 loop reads CSVTGYTTGELFF. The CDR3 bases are TGCAGCGTGACAGGGTATACGACCGGGGAGCTGTTTTTT.

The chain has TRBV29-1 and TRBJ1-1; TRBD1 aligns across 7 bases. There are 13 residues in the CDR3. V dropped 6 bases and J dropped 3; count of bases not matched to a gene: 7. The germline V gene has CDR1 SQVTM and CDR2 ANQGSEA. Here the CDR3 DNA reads TGCAGCGTCCGACAGGGTCGGGACACTGAAGCTTTCTTT. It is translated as CSVRQGRDTEAFF.

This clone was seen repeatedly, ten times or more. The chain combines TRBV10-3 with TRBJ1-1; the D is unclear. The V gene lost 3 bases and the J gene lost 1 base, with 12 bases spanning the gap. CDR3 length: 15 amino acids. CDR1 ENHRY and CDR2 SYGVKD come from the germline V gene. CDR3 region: CAISDTLAANTEAFF. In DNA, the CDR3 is TGTGCCATCAGTGACACCTTGGCGGCGAACACTGAAGCTTTCTTT.

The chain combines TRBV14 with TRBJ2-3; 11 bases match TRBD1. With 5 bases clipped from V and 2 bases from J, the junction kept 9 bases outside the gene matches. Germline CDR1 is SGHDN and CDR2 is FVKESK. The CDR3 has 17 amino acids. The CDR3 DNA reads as TGTGCCAGCAGCGATTCCCGGACAGGGGGCATCACAGATACGCAGTATTTT. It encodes CASSDSRTGGITDTQYF.

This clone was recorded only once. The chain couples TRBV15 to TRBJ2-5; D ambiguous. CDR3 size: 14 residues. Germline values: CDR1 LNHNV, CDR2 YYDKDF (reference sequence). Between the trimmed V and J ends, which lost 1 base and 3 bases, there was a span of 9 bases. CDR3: CATSRVEAEETQYF. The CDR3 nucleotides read TGTGCCACCAGCAGAGTTGAAGCAGAAGAGACCCAGTACTTC.